The 15 T cell receptor beta chains below all came from one sample that was sequenced in a study of T cell responses to AZD1222 COVID-19 vaccine. Clones were sequenced by immunoSEQ multiplex PCR, and TCRdb holds only the in-frame ones, with some missing. The table records 90,000 to 130,000 clones, around 84% of them present only once. The starting material was peripheral blood, obtained on day 0 of AZD1222 vaccination. These receptors were obtained from an adult in good health.

This sequence joins TRBV14 and TRBJ2-5; D gene uncertain. There are 14 residues in the CDR3. Germline loops: CDR1 SGHDN, CDR2 FVKESK. V lost 7 bases to trimming and J lost 3 bases, with 15 bases between them. CDR3 region: CASNMGLKKETQYF. In DNA form, the CDR3 reads TGTGCCAGCAACATGGGGTTAAAAAAAGAGACCCAGTACTTC.

CDR3 bases: TGTGCCAGCAGCTTATCGGGACTAGTGAAGACCCAGTACTTC. It encodes CASSLSGLVKTQYF. This rearrangement joins TRBV7-2 to TRBJ2-5, with 8 nucleotides matching TRBD2. Trimming removed 2 bases from V and 6 bases from J; junction bases left unmatched: 5. CDR1 SGHTA and CDR2 FQGNSA come from the germline V gene. This CDR3 region has 14 residues.

The J gene is TRBJ1-3, the V gene TRBV1. TRBV1 is a pseudogene segment. This CDR3 comprises 16 residues. The CDR3 sequence is CTSSVITSSSGNTIYF. The CDR3 bases are TGCACCAGCAGCGTTATCACCAGTAGCTCTGGAAACACCATATATTTT.

This sequence joins TRBV9 and TRBJ2-7; 9 bases align to TRBD1. The CDR3 contains 15 residues. The ends lost 0 bases at V and 6 bases at J; junction bases unmatched: 7. The germline V gene has CDR1 SGDLS and CDR2 YYNGEE. CDR3 loop: CASSVEGQGYSEQYF. The CDR3 nucleotides read TGTGCCAGCAGCGTAGAGGGACAGGGTTATAGCGAGCAGTACTTC. Using reference TRBV9 and TRBJ2-7 for the parts outside the CDR3, the full variable domain is DSGVTQTPKHLITATGQRVTLRCSPRSGDLSVYWYQQSLDQGLQFLIQYYNGEERAKGNILERFSAQQFPDLHSELNLSSLELGDSALYFCASSVEGQGYSEQYFGPGTRLTVT.

The chain couples TRBV2 to TRBJ2-7; 7 bases are shared with TRBD1. Germline values: CDR1 SNHLY, CDR2 FYNNEI. The CDR3 consists of 13 residues. Trimming cost V 8 bases and J 2 bases; bases outside gene matches: 6. CDR3 nucleotides: TGTGCCAGCTGCCGACAGGGCGCCTACGAGCAGTACTTC. Encoded protein: CASCRQGAYEQYF.

The V gene is TRBV4-1, the J gene TRBJ1-2, with 10 bases fitting TRBD1. Germline CDR1 and CDR2: MGHRA and YSYEKL. The CDR3 has 16 residues. Trimming took 4 bases from V and 8 from J; bases not matched to a gene: 13. The CDR3: CASSPQGRQGAVGYTF. The CDR3 DNA reads as TGCGCCAGCAGCCCCCAAGGTAGACAGGGGGCAGTAGGCTACACCTTC.

This sequence joins TRBV12-3 or TRBV12-4 and TRBJ1-4, with a weak D call TRBD1 (5 bases). This CDR3 region has 13 residues. Trimming removed 7 bases at V and 4 bases at J, with 10 bases between. The CDR3 loop reads CASTETDNEKLFF. The CDR3 nucleotides read TGTGCCAGCACTGAGACAGATAATGAAAAACTGTTTTTT.

The chain has TRBV6-5 and TRBJ2-6; D call uncertain. The length of the CDR3 is 15 residues. With 6 bases removed from V and 1 base from J, the gap between germline ends came to 10 bases. CDR1 is MNHEY and CDR2 is SVGAGI in the germline V gene. Here the CDR3 reads CASSVLGSGANVLTF. CDR3 coding DNA: TGTGCCAGCAGCGTCCTTGGGTCTGGGGCCAACGTCCTGACTTTC.

This chain connects TRBV24-1 to TRBJ1-1, with 7 bases lining up with TRBD1. Trimming at V came to 9 bases and at J to 4 bases, leaving 4 bases not matched to a gene. CDR1 KGHDR and CDR2 SFDVKD come from the germline V gene. This CDR3 spans 12 amino acids. The CDR3 loop is CATDRESTEAFF. The CDR3 DNA is TGTGCCACCGACAGGGAAAGCACTGAAGCTTTCTTT.

The rearrangement links TRBV6-5 to TRBJ1-6; a weak D match, TRBD1 (6 bases). Trimming removed 4 bases at V and 11 bases at J, with 12 bases between. Germline V CDR1 and CDR2: MNHEY, SVGAGI. The CDR3 is made up of 13 amino acids. CDR3 sequence reads: CASSSTGSTPLHF. The CDR3 DNA is TGTGCCAGCAGTTCCACAGGGTCGACACCCCTCCACTTT.

The rearrangement uses TRBV6-6 and TRBJ2-5; D may be TRBD1 (6 bases). V lost 4 bases, J lost 1 base, and 10 bases lay in between. The CDR3 totals 14 residues. CDR1 and CDR2 from the germline V gene are MNHNY and SVGAGI (reference sequence). The CDR3 nucleotides read TGTGCCAGCAGTTCCGGACAGATCCAAGAGACCCAGTACTTC. It codes for CASSSGQIQETQYF.

The rearrangement links TRBV7-9 to TRBJ1-2; no clear D gene. V lost 1 base, J lost 4 bases, and 13 bases lay in between. The CDR3 totals 15 residues. In germline, CDR1 is SEHNR, CDR2 FQNEAQ (reference sequence). This chain's CDR3 is CASSLEAPGPYGYTF. DNA of the CDR3: TGTGCCAGCAGCTTAGAAGCGCCGGGCCCCTATGGCTACACCTTC.

The CDR3 here is CASSIVSYNSPLHF. The CDR3 nucleotides are TGTGCCAGTAGTATTGTCTCCTATAATTCACCCCTCCACTTT. V gene TRBV19 combines with J gene TRBJ1-6; D gene uncertain. CDR3 length: 14 residues. Looked up from germline, CDR1 is LNHDA and CDR2 is SQIVND (reference sequence). V was cut by 3 bases and J by 0 bases, with 3 bases left in between. The variable domain in full, with the rest retrieved from reference TRBV19 and TRBJ1-6, is DGGITQSPKYLFRKEGQNVTLSCEQNLNHDAMYWYRQDPGQGLRLIYYSQIVNDFQKGDIAEGYSVSREKKESFPLTVTSAQKNPTAFYLCASSIVSYNSPLHFGNGTRLTVT.

V usage is TRBV7-9 and J usage is TRBJ2-7; perhaps TRBD2 as D (6 bases). The length of the CDR3 is 15 residues. The germline CDR1 and CDR2 sequences are SEHNR and FQNEAQ (reference sequence). Between the trimmed V and J ends, which lost 5 bases and 5 bases, there was a span of 19 bases. CDR3 coding DNA: TGTGCCAGCAGCCACTGGCGGGGAAATTCAGACGAGCAGTACTTC. Translation: CASSHWRGNSDEQYF.

The chain has TRBV6-2 or TRBV6-3 and TRBJ2-1; the D gene is possibly TRBD1 (6 bases). Germline loops: CDR1 MNHEY, CDR2 SVGEGT. V was trimmed by 5 bases and J by 16 bases, leaving 15 bases between them. The CDR3 has 11 residues. The CDR3 region is CASSEGDKDFF. For the CDR3, the DNA is TGTGCCAGCAGTGAGGGGGACAAGGATTTCTTC.